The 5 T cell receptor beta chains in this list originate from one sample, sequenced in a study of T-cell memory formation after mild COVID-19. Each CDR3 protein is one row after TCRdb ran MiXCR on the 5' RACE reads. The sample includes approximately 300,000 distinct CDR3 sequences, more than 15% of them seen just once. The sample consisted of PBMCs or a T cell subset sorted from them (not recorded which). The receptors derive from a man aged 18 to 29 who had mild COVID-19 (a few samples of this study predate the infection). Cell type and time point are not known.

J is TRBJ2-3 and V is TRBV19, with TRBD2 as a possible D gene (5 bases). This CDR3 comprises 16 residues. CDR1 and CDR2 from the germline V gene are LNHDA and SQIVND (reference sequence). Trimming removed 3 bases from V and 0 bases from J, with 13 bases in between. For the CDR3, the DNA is TGTGCCAGTAGTATCCGTCCGGGGATGAGCACAGATACGCAGTATTTT. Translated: CASSIRPGMSTDTQYF.

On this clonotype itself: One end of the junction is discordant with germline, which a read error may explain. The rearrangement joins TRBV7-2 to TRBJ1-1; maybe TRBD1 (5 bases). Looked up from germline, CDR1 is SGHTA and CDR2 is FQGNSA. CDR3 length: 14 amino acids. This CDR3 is CASRLADRNTEAFF. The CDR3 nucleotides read TGTGCCAGCAGATTAGCCGACAGGAACACTGAAGCTTTCTTT.

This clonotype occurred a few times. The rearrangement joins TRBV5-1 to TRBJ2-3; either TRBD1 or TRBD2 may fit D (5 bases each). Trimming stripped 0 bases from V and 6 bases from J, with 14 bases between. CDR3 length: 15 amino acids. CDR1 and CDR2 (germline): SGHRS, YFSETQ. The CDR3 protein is CASSLAEGTTDTQYF. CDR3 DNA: TGCGCCAGCAGCTTGGCTGAGGGGACGACGGATACGCAGTATTTT.

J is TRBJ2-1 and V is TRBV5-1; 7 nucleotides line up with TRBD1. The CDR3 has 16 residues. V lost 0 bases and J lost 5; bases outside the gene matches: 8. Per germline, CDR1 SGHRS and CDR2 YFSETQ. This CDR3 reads CASSLATGSRNNEQFF. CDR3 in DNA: TGCGCCAGCAGCTTGGCGACAGGGTCGAGAAACAATGAGCAGTTCTTC.

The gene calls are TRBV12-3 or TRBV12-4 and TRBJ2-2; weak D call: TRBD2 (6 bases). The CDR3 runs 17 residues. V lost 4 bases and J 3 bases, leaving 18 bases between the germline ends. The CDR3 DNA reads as TGTGCCAGCAGTTACTGGCCCGGGGGACCTCACACCGGGGAGCTGTTTTTT. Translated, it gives CASSYWPGGPHTGELFF.